This TCR beta chain stems from a study of OX40 agonist ivuxolimab in advanced cancers. Study information: Patients were treated with intravenous ivuxolimab, dosed at 0.01 to 10 mg/kg and infused every 2 weeks.

Germline CDR1 is MGHRA and CDR2 is YSYEKL. The CDR3 length is 16 residues. Between the trimmed V and J ends, which lost 0 bases and 6 bases, there was a span of 18 bases. The assay was immunoSEQ multiplex PCR, and TCRdb's table has in-frame clones only and misses some. The table includes 55,000 to 65,000 clones, approximately 80% detected once. Notes on the study in general: Clonal expansion by week 6 occurred in CD4+ and CD8+ blood T cells (at 0.1 to 3.0 mg/kg).

For this clone: No antigen is known for it.

The chain has TRBV4-1 and TRBJ2-7; D ambiguous. This sequence was found in an adult with an advanced solid tumor such as melanoma, head and neck, liver or kidney cancer. The input for sequencing was CD4+ or CD8+ T cells sorted from blood, taken in a trial of the OX40 agonist ivuxolimab. The CDR3 DNA is TGCGCCAGCAGCCAAGAAAGTGGTTTGAGTAGTTCCGAGCAGTACTTC. Translated: CASSQESGLSSSEQYF.